Included here is one T cell receptor beta chain sequence, with context. The antigen is unknown. The use of a sample-barcoded 5' primer and a J-beta primer mix characterized a second PCR of roughly 6 to 11 cycles. TCRdb fed the 5' RACE reads into MiXCR, producing one record per CDR3 protein. The table records hundreds of thousands of distinct CDR3 sequences, 25% to 30% of them present only once. The source of the sample is a study of blood T cells in healthy people across ages. General study results and limits: More naive CD4+ cells and higher diversity were found in long-lived than in aged donors. The donors' CMV status was not determined, possibly confounding changes in expanded clonotypes.

Approximately 9 milliliters of peripheral blood were drawn from each donor into EDTA-treated tubes. Sequences were obtained from blood. The sequence was collected from a woman older than 75 in good health.

CDR3 bases: TGTGCCAGCAGCAAAAAGACAGGCTATAGCAATCAGCCCCAGCATTTT. This codes for CASSKKTGYSNQPQHF. The chain links TRBV5-6 to TRBJ1-5; D perhaps matches TRBD1 (6 bases). Trimming took 4 bases from V and 0 from J, leaving 14 bases between them. The germline gives CDR1 SGHDT, CDR2 YYEEEE. This CDR3 comprises 16 residues.